This T cell receptor (beta chain) was documented in a study of cytomegalovirus exposure and HLA in healthy donors. Germline V gene data show CDR1 as SGDLS and CDR2 as YYNGEE. The CDR3 runs to 14 residues. Losses at the gene ends were 3 bases for V and 4 bases for J; bases not matched to a gene: 3. With 60 Vbeta and 13 Jbeta primers, the PCR was carried out. Profiled with immunoSEQ multiplex PCR; TCRdb holds only in-frame clones, not every one. The sample contains some 200,000 clones, 70% to 85% of which appear only once. The sequence derives from a woman aged 40-49 years in good health and CMV-seronegative. Sequencing was carried out using PBMCs. The chain carries TRBV9 and TRBJ2-2; 7 bases fit TRBD1. The CDR3 coding sequence is TGTGCCAGCAGCGGATGGGACAGCACCGGGGAGCTGTTTTTT. Its protein product is CASSGWDSTGELFF.